These 4 T cell receptor beta chains came from one sample sequenced in a study of T cell repertoires in cytomegalovirus infection. A single record per CDR3 protein comes from TCRdb applying MiXCR to the reads. Found here are over 90,000 distinct CDR3 sequences, 15% to 20% of them singletons; the top ten hold approximately 8%. Source material: PBMCs. These receptors all come from a human donor in good health (CMV status not recorded). Some clones in this sample may be carry-over from other donors' samples.

This clonotype was seen many times. The chain is built from TRBV7-9 and TRBJ2-1, with TRBD2 matching over 8 bases. Germline loops: CDR1 SEHNR, CDR2 FQNEAQ (reference sequence). The ends lost 4 bases at V and 2 bases at J; junction bases unmatched: 4. CDR3 length: 15 amino acids. The CDR3 loop reads CASSSGAGAYNEQFF. Written as DNA, the CDR3 is TGTGCCAGCAGCTCGGGAGCGGGGGCCTACAATGAGCAGTTCTTC.

V usage is TRBV7-9 and J usage is TRBJ1-4; D unresolved. CDR3 length: 15 residues. V lost 5 bases, J lost 2 bases, and 12 bases lay in between. The V gene's germline CDR1 is SEHNR and CDR2 FQNEAQ (reference sequence). As DNA, the CDR3 is TGTGCCAGCAGCCCAAAGCTGGGGACTAATGAAAAACTGTTTTTT. Translating gives CASSPKLGTNEKLFF.

CDR3 sequence reads: CASSFDREGYTF. As DNA, the CDR3 is TGTGCCAGCAGCTTCGACAGGGAGGGCTACACCTTC. The V gene is TRBV7-9, the J gene TRBJ1-2, with 7 bases lining up with TRBD1. This CDR3 region has 12 residues. With 3 bases clipped from V and 8 bases from J, the junction kept 3 bases outside the gene matches. The germline gives CDR1 SEHNR, CDR2 FQNEAQ (reference sequence).

The sample holds many counts of this clonotype. This rearrangement joins TRBV19 to TRBJ1-2; D remains unclear. This CDR3 is built from 14 residues. From germline, CDR1 is LNHDA and CDR2 SQIVND (reference sequence). Trimming cost V 1 base and J 4 bases, with 10 bases left between them. The CDR3: CASSIAWTAYGYTF. CDR3 sequence (DNA): TGTGCCAGTAGTATAGCTTGGACGGCCTATGGCTACACCTTC.